These 7 T cell receptor beta chains share one sample of origin, sequenced in a study of beta chain features in type 1 diabetes. The study, taken as a whole, reports: Type 1 diabetes patients had moderately but significantly shorter TCRB CDR3s in all four CD4+ subsets.

The isolated RNA, all of it, was reverse transcribed, so expressed TCRB transcripts were what got sequenced. The data were produced by immunoSEQ multiplex PCR, yet TCRdb's version contains in-frame clones alone and is incomplete. The data contain about 160,000 clones, 6.5% to 10% of them seen just once; the ten biggest clones take up approximately 0.54%. These receptors are not linked to any known antigen. Sequenced input: central memory CD4+ T cells from blood. All receptors come from a woman younger than 35 with type 1 diabetes.

The rearrangement links TRBV5-4 to TRBJ2-7; D is perhaps TRBD1 (5 bases). Trimming removed 2 bases from V and 6 bases from J, with 15 bases in between. CDR1 and CDR2 from the germline V gene are SGHNT and YYREEE (reference sequence). The CDR3 extends over 14 amino acids. The CDR3 DNA follows: TGTGCCAGCAGCTTTGACAGCTCTATCGGCGAGCAGTACTTC. It translates to CASSFDSSIGEQYF.

This sequence joins TRBV5-1 and TRBJ1-1; the D gene is possibly TRBD1 (5 bases). There are 14 residues in the CDR3. V was cut by 0 bases and J by 0 bases, with 6 bases left in between. Germline V gene data show CDR1 as SGHRS and CDR2 as YFSETQ. DNA for the CDR3: TGCGCCAGCAGCTTGGACAGGATGAACACTGAAGCTTTCTTT. This sequence encodes CASSLDRMNTEAFF.

The J gene is TRBJ2-1, the V gene TRBV28; D is unresolved. V lost 3 bases and J 15 bases, leaving 15 bases between the germline ends. The CDR3 contains 12 residues. Germline V gene data show CDR1 as MDHEN and CDR2 as SYDVKM. The CDR3 reads CASSFLGLPRFF. CDR3 nucleotides: TGTGCCAGCAGTTTCCTAGGTCTACCTCGGTTCTTC.

This clone was seen at least ten times. V is TRBV4-2 and J is TRBJ2-1; 7 bases are a match to TRBD2. Germline-derived CDR1 and CDR2 are LGHNA and YNFKEQ. The CDR3 spans 16 residues. The junction had 12 bases not matched to a gene; V was cut back by 2 bases and J by 8 bases. The CDR3 sequence: CASSQFTGTTRDEQFF. The CDR3 DNA is TGTGCCAGCAGCCAATTCACCGGGACTACCAGGGATGAGCAGTTCTTC.

The chain joins TRBV7-9 to TRBJ2-3; D is possibly TRBD2 (6 bases). The germline CDR1 and CDR2 sequences are SEHNR and FQNEAQ (reference sequence). With 0 bases removed from V and 3 bases from J, the gap between germline ends came to 7 bases. The CDR3 spans 14 residues. The CDR3 DNA follows: TGTGCCAGCAGCTTAGCGGAGGGGACAGATACGCAGTATTTT. Translating gives CASSLAEGTDTQYF.

CDR3 sequence reads: CAWIYKGGDTQYF. CDR3 bases: TGTGCCTGGATCTATAAAGGGGGAGATACGCAGTATTTT. V usage is TRBV30 and J usage is TRBJ2-3; TRBD1 is a possible D gene (6 bases). This CDR3 contains 13 residues. V lost 4 bases and J lost 5, with 13 bases in between. The germline V gene encodes CDR1 GTSNPN and CDR2 SVGIG (reference sequence).

This clone was picked up many times. The chain is built from TRBV19 and TRBJ2-7; D may be TRBD1 (5 bases). CDR3 size: 14 residues. Germline V gene lookup returns CDR1 LNHDA and CDR2 SQIVND (reference sequence). The ends were cut back, 7 bases at V and 4 bases at J, with 17 bases in the middle. The DNA for the CDR3 is TGTGCCAGTACCCCTTCCGGACACCCATACGAGCAGTACTTC. It encodes CASTPSGHPYEQYF.